This T cell receptor beta chain was identified in a study of CD8+CD57+ T cells in acquired aplastic anemia. General study findings and limits: Patients had roughly 31 CD8+ CDR3 sequences in common with controls (the shared set). Patients versus controls showed no significant CD8+ Simpson's diversity difference.

In its sample, this clonotype was seen a few times. Its matching antigen is unknown. Template material for TCR beta VDJ and CDR3 profiling consisted of genomic DNA. TCRdb passed the reads through MiXCR, listing each CDR3 protein once. The profile shows some 200,000 distinct CDR3 sequences, 34% of them singletons. This CDR3 contains 15 residues. Germline V gene lookup returns CDR1 MNHNS and CDR2 SASEGT. With 6 bases clipped from V and 7 bases from J, the junction kept 9 bases outside the gene matches. Sequencing input: sorted CD4+, CD8+, or CD8+CD57+ T cells (not recorded which) from PBMCs. This TCR came from a human donor in good health, serving as a control. The chain joins TRBV6-1 to TRBJ2-1; 10 nucleotides agree with TRBD1. The CDR3 nucleotides read TGTGCCAGCAGCCGTTGGGACAGGGGAAGGAATGAGCAGTTCTTC. Its protein product is CASSRWDRGRNEQFF.